This TCR beta chain appears in the sequencing data of a study of blood T cells in healthy people across ages. Study-level results: Donor CMV status was unknown, possibly confounding expanded clonotype changes. Among T cells, TCR beta diversity per million cells dropped roughly linearly as age rose.

A J-beta primer mix and a sample-barcoded 5' primer were used in a second PCR of about 6 to 12 cycles. TCRdb re-derived calls from the 5' RACE reads in MiXCR, one entry per CDR3 protein. Seen here are roughly 1.6 million distinct CDR3 sequences, around 35% observed once, and the top ten hold about 11%. This clonotype was counted between two and nine times. What it binds is unknown. Each donor supplied about 9.6 milliliters of peripheral blood. Samples each had at least 5.5 micrograms of total RNA extracted. Trimming left V 0 bases short and J 5 bases short, with 14 bases between. The CDR3 length is 15 residues. Germline lookup yields CDR1 MGHRA and CDR2 YSYEKL.

The J gene is TRBJ2-7, the V gene TRBV4-1; no reliable D call. Sequenced: blood. The source is a woman younger than 45 in good health. CDR3 residues: CASSQDGLIQDEQYF. The CDR3 DNA follows: TGCGCCAGCAGCCAAGATGGCCTCATTCAGGACGAGCAGTACTTC.